One and the same sample provided the 28 T cell receptor beta chains below, sequenced in a study of blood T cell repertoires in COVID-19. Generated by immunoSEQ multiplex PCR, the TCRdb table keeps only in-frame clones and is missing some. The sample holds fewer than 250,000 clones; around 78% are singletons and the top ten take 2% to 3%. The specimen sequenced was peripheral blood. These receptors were obtained from a woman between 65 and 79 years old with active or convalescent COVID-19.

This chain uses TRBV28 with TRBJ2-5; 10 bases agree with TRBD2. The CDR3 is 13 amino acids. Unmatched junction bases numbered 4, after V lost 11 bases and J lost 1 base. The V gene's germline CDR1 is MDHEN and CDR2 SYDVKM. This CDR3 is CAGRTSGQETQYF. CDR3 DNA: TGTGCCGGTCGGACTAGCGGCCAAGAGACCCAGTACTTC.

This clone was found once. In DNA, the CDR3 is TGCGCCAGCAGTGAGAATGGCGGGGTACAGGCCTACAATGAGCAGTTCTTC. It specifies CASSENGGVQAYNEQFF. The chain carries TRBV10-1 and TRBJ2-1, with a possible D match to TRBD2 (6 bases). The V end lost 2 bases, the J end lost 2 bases, and 16 bases lay between the germline ends. The germline V gene has CDR1 WNHNN and CDR2 SYGVQD (reference sequence). The CDR3 is 17 residues long.

Concerning this clone itself: In the same sample, other DNA sequences code for this CDR3. This sequence joins TRBV7-9 and TRBJ1-5; 7 bases are a match to TRBD1. There are 13 residues in the CDR3. V lost 1 base, J lost 7 bases, and 1 base stayed unmatched. Germline CDR1 and CDR2: SEHNR and FQNEAQ (reference sequence). The CDR3 loop reads CASSLVGGQPQHF. CDR3 in DNA: TGTGCCAGCAGCTTAGTAGGGGGCCAGCCCCAGCATTTT.

This chain connects TRBV19 to TRBJ1-4; 11 bases agree with TRBD1. V was clipped by 3 bases and J by 3 bases; unmatched bases: 0. CDR1 and CDR2 (germline): LNHDA, SQIVND (reference sequence). This CDR3 is 15 amino acids long. The chain's CDR3 is CASSMGQGANEKLFF. The CDR3 DNA sequence: TGTGCCAGTAGTATGGGACAGGGGGCTAATGAAAAACTGTTTTTT.

The chain recombines TRBV7-8 with TRBJ2-1; 11 bases map to TRBD1. Germline CDR1 SGHVS, CDR2 FQNEAQ. V gave up 5 bases and J gave up 10 bases; unmatched junction bases: 7. This CDR3 has 14 amino acids. In DNA form, the CDR3 reads TGTGCCAGCAGCCCTAAACGGACAGGGGGCGAGCAGTTCTTC. This translates into CASSPKRTGGEQFF.

The V call is TRBV7-2, the J call TRBJ1-1; 12 nucleotides align to TRBD1. V gave up 1 base and J gave up 10 bases; unmatched junction bases: 4. This CDR3 region has 14 residues. Looked up from germline, CDR1 is SGHTA and CDR2 is FQGNSA. CDR3 nucleotides: TGTGCCAGCAGCTTAGAGAGGGACAGGGGGCCAGCTTTCTTT. Its protein is CASSLERDRGPAFF.

CDR3 sequence: CASSGGPGTYEQYF. The CDR3 DNA reads TGCGCCAGCAGTGGGGGGCCAGGGACCTACGAGCAGTACTTC. This sequence joins TRBV10-1 and TRBJ2-7, with D tentatively TRBD1 (6 bases). The CDR3 is 14 residues long. Per the germline V gene, CDR1 is WNHNN and CDR2 is SYGVQD (reference sequence). V was cut by 4 bases and J by 2 bases, with 12 bases left in between.

This sequence joins TRBV30 and TRBJ1-2; TRBD1 matches at 8 bases. Germline assignment: CDR1 GTSNPN and CDR2 SVGIG (reference sequence). Trimming cost V 4 bases and J 4 bases; bases outside gene matches: 5. The CDR3 is 13 amino acids. The CDR3, as DNA: TGTGCCTGGACTAGAGGACAGGGCTATGGCTACACCTTC. Translation: CAWTRGQGYGYTF. The whole variable domain, filled in from reference TRBV30 and TRBJ1-2, reads SQTIHQWPATLVQPVGSPLSLECTVEGTSNPNLYWYRQAAGRGLQLLFYSVGIGQISSEVPQNLSASRPQDRQFILSSKKLLLSDSGFYLCAWTRGQGYGYTFGSGTRLTVV.

Here the CDR3 DNA reads TGCAGCGTTGAGGGCGCTGGGGAAGCTTTCTTT. It codes for CSVEGAGEAFF. The rearrangement uses TRBV29-1 and TRBJ1-1; D remains ambiguous. The CDR3 sequence is 11 residues long. The V and J ends lost 3 bases and 8 bases respectively, with 10 bases between them. Germline CDR1 SQVTM, CDR2 ANQGSEA.

The CDR3 loop is CASRLGLAGGLYNEQFF. In nucleotides, the CDR3 is TGTGCCAGCAGACTGGGACTAGCGGGAGGCCTCTACAATGAGCAGTTCTTC. The chain combines TRBV5-4 with TRBJ2-1, with 15 bases that match TRBD2. Unmatched junction bases numbered 6, after V lost 5 bases and J lost 3 bases. Germline assignment: CDR1 SGHNT and CDR2 YYREEE (reference sequence). The CDR3 is 17 residues long.

This clone appeared a single time. The V call is TRBV5-4, the J call TRBJ1-2; no definite D call. The CDR3 is 15 amino acids. CDR1 is SGHNT and CDR2 is YYREEE in the germline V gene (reference sequence). Trimming took off 4 bases at V and 6 bases at J, with 19 bases between the two ends. For the CDR3, the DNA is TGTGCCAGCAGCCCCGGACTGATACGTAGAAATGGCTACACCTTC. Translated: CASSPGLIRRNGYTF.

This clone showed up many times. The rearrangement uses TRBV6-5 and TRBJ2-3, with 7 bases fitting TRBD2. This CDR3 contains 13 residues. Germline lookup yields CDR1 MNHEY and CDR2 SVGAGI. Trimming removed 8 bases from V and 8 bases from J; junction bases left unmatched: 10. CDR3 in DNA: TGTGCCAGCTCACCCCATGGGGGGGGTACGCAGTATTTT. Its translation is CASSPHGGGTQYF.

A single count supports this clone. The rearrangement links TRBV18 to TRBJ2-7; the D gene is possibly TRBD1 (6 bases). The V and J ends lost 3 bases and 0 bases respectively, with 9 bases between them. The CDR3 extends over 14 amino acids. The germline CDR1 and CDR2 sequences are KGHSH and LQKENI. This CDR3 reads CASSPDSLSYEQYF. CDR3 DNA: TGTGCCAGCTCACCGGACAGCCTCTCCTACGAGCAGTACTTC.

The V and J genes are TRBV5-1 and TRBJ2-3; D gene uncertain. V was clipped by 0 bases and J by 2 bases, with 7 bases between them. Germline values: CDR1 SGHRS, CDR2 YFSETQ. This CDR3 is built from 14 residues. The CDR3 is CASSLASVTDTQYF. The DNA for the CDR3 is TGCGCCAGCAGCTTGGCGTCCGTCACAGATACGCAGTATTTT.

This clone was seen more than once but under ten times. The chain combines TRBV5-6 with TRBJ1-1; 8 bases match TRBD1. Germline V lookup: CDR1 SGHDT, CDR2 YYEEEE. The CDR3 extends over 16 amino acids. V shed 3 bases and J 0 bases; nucleotides not matched to a gene: 7. The CDR3 spells CASSWGDRRMNTEAFF. In DNA, the CDR3 is TGTGCCAGCAGCTGGGGGGACAGGCGGATGAACACTGAAGCTTTCTTT.

This clone has only a few counts. The V gene is TRBV7-8, the J gene TRBJ1-5, with a possible D match to TRBD1 (5 bases). The CDR3 has 18 amino acids. Germline V CDR1 and CDR2: SGHVS, FQNEAQ. V lost 1 base to trimming and J lost 0 bases, with 16 bases between them. The CDR3, as DNA: TGTGCCAGCAGCTTAGACGGGGGGTTCCTGGGTAGCAATCAGCCCCAGCATTTT. This sequence encodes CASSLDGGFLGSNQPQHF.

This clone was counted between two and nine times. The chain has TRBV7-8 and TRBJ2-5, with a tentative D call TRBD1 (5 bases). This CDR3 is built from 16 residues. Germline CDR1 and CDR2: SGHVS and FQNEAQ. Trimming removed 1 base from V and 1 base from J, with 13 bases in between. CDR3 sequence (DNA): TGTGCCAGCAGCTTAGGTTCCCGGACAATCCAAGAGACCCAGTACTTC. Its protein is CASSLGSRTIQETQYF.

To note about this clone: The same CDR3 also results from other DNA sequences found in this sample. The chain is built from TRBV5-4 and TRBJ2-5; D gene unclear. The CDR3 covers 14 residues. Trimming left V 0 bases short and J 1 base short, with 7 bases between. The germline CDR1 and CDR2 sequences are SGHNT and YYREEE (reference sequence). The CDR3 DNA reads as TGTGCCAGCAGCTTGGCAGGTATCCAAGAGACCCAGTACTTC. Amino acid sequence: CASSLAGIQETQYF.

The gene calls are TRBV7-3 and TRBJ2-3, with 8 bases lining up with TRBD1. The CDR3 sequence is 14 residues long. Germline assignment: CDR1 SGHTA and CDR2 FQGTGA. The ends lost 5 bases at V and 7 bases at J; junction bases unmatched: 8. The CDR3 here is CASSPGQGKYTQYF. The CDR3 DNA is TGTGCCAGCAGCCCCGGACAGGGCAAATATACGCAGTATTTT.

J is TRBJ2-1 and V is TRBV19; 10 bases are a match to TRBD2. Unmatched junction bases numbered 7, after V lost 6 bases and J lost 2 bases. The CDR3 loop spans 16 amino acids. The germline V gene has CDR1 LNHDA and CDR2 SQIVND (reference sequence). The CDR3 protein is CASSQSGLAPYNEQFF. The CDR3 nucleotides read TGTGCCAGTAGCCAATCGGGACTAGCGCCCTACAATGAGCAGTTCTTC.

In nucleotides, the CDR3 is TGTGCCAGCAGCCAACTCCGGGGACTAGCCATGCCCGGGGAGCTGTTTTTT. Translation gives CASSQLRGLAMPGELFF. The genes are TRBV4-2 and TRBJ2-2; 9 bases align to TRBD2. Germline CDR1 LGHNA, CDR2 YNFKEQ. V gave up 2 bases and J gave up 6 bases; unmatched junction bases: 10. CDR3 length: 17 residues.

In nucleotides, the CDR3 is TGTGCCAGCAGCCAAGTGGCGTCGGAGGGCCAGTACTTC. It specifies CASSQVASEGQYF. The gene calls are TRBV14 and TRBJ2-5; perhaps TRBD2 as D (6 bases). The germline gives CDR1 SGHDN, CDR2 FVKESK. The CDR3 sequence is 13 residues long. Trimming cost V 1 base and J 10 bases, with 13 bases left between them. The full variable domain, its missing parts supplied by reference TRBV14 and TRBJ2-5, is EAGVTQFPSHSVIEKGQTVTLRCDPISGHDNLYWYRRVMGKEIKFLLHFVKESKQDESGMPNNRFLAERTGGTYSTLKVQPAELEDSGVYFCASSQVASEGQYFGPGTRLLVL.

The V call is TRBV6-6, the J call TRBJ2-5; D ambiguous. The CDR3 has 12 amino acids. V lost 2 bases and J lost 9, with 10 bases in between. Looked up from germline, CDR1 is MNHNY and CDR2 is SVGAGI (reference sequence). CDR3 in DNA: TGTGCCAGCAGTTACACCGACTCGGCCCAGTACTTC. It translates to CASSYTDSAQYF.

V and J are TRBV2 and TRBJ2-3; 9 positions agree with TRBD1. Germline V gene data show CDR1 as SNHLY and CDR2 as FYNNEI. The CDR3 totals 15 residues. V lost 5 bases to trimming and J lost 1 base; unmatched junction nucleotides: 4. This CDR3 is CASSTGGTGTDTQYF. CDR3 sequence (DNA): TGTGCCAGCAGTACAGGGGGCACAGGCACAGATACGCAGTATTTT.

The V call is TRBV7-9, the J call TRBJ2-7; D is undetermined. Trimming stripped 5 bases from V and 2 bases from J, with 13 bases between. Germline CDR1 SEHNR, CDR2 FQNEAQ (reference sequence). This CDR3 is built from 14 residues. CDR3 amino acids: CASSPTPGPYEQYF. CDR3 sequence (DNA): TGTGCCAGCAGCCCAACTCCCGGTCCCTACGAGCAGTACTTC.

The gene calls are TRBV5-1 and TRBJ2-1, with TRBD2 identical over 11 bases. Per the germline V gene, CDR1 is SGHRS and CDR2 is YFSETQ. The CDR3 runs to 15 residues. V was clipped by 7 bases and J by 5 bases; unmatched bases: 8. The CDR3 nucleotides are TGCGCCAGCTTTCCCGGGACTAGCGGAAACAATGAGCAGTTCTTC. Protein: CASFPGTSGNNEQFF.

The chain recombines TRBV6-1 with TRBJ1-6, with a weak D call TRBD1 (5 bases). V was shortened by 3 bases and J by 0 bases, with 9 bases between the two germline ends. This CDR3 region has 16 residues. Germline values: CDR1 MNHNS, CDR2 SASEGT. CDR3 nucleotide sequence: TGTGCCAGCAGTGAGGGGGGGATCTCCTATAATTCACCCCTCCACTTT. Translated, it gives CASSEGGISYNSPLHF.

The chain joins TRBV2 to TRBJ2-7; 9 bases fit TRBD1. J lost 4 bases, V lost 5 bases, and 9 bases had no gene match. The CDR3 is 15 amino acids. CDR1 and CDR2 from the germline V gene are SNHLY and FYNNEI. This CDR3 reads CASSPGDRAFYEQYF. The CDR3 DNA sequence: TGTGCCAGCAGTCCGGGGGACAGGGCGTTTTACGAGCAGTACTTC.